This T cell receptor beta chain was identified in a study of blood T cells in healthy people across ages. Study-level points and caveats: A roughly linear fall in TCR beta diversity per million T cells was seen with increasing age.

Germline CDR1 reads SGHAT; CDR2 reads FQNNGV. V gave up 5 bases and J gave up 10 bases, with 8 bases separating them. The CDR3 sequence is 11 residues long. This clonotype was found a few times. The target antigen is unknown. Extraction of total RNA produced a minimum of 5.5 micrograms from each sample. Combining a sample-barcoded 5' primer with a J-beta primer mix, a second PCR ran for about 7 to 11 cycles. TCRdb reprocessed the 5' RACE reads with MiXCR, giving one entry per CDR3 protein. This table has roughly 680,000 distinct CDR3 sequences, about half appearing once. Sample: blood. The chain has TRBV11-2 and TRBJ2-2; no firm D call. The source is a woman aged 60-75 years in good health. DNA for the CDR3: TGTGCCAGCAGCCCTATCGTGGAGCTGTTTTTT. This translates into CASSPIVELFF.